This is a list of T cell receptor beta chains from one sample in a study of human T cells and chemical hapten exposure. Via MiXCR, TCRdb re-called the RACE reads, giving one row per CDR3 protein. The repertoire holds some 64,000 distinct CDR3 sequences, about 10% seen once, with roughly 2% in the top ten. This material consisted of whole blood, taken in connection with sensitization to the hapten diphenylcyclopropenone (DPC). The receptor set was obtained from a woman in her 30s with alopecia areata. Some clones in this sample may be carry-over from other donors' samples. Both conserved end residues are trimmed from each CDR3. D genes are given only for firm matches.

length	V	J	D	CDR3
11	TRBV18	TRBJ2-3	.	ASSPPLADTQY
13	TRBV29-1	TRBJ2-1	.	SVLGGHQLYNEQF
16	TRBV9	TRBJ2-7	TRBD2	ASSVGTSGGSSSYEQY
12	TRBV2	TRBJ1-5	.	ASKGSGQHQPQH
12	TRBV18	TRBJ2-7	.	ASSPQPGEHEQY
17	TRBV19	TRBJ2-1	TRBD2	ASSIGGLAGSSSYNEQF
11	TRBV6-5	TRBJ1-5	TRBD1	ASRAGGNQPQH
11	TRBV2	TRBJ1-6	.	ASAPTVNSPLH
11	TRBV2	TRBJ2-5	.	ASSVSVQEAQY
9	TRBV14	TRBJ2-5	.	ASSHKETQY
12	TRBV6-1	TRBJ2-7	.	ASERWGSVSEQY
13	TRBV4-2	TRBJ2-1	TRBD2	ASSQLAGGNNEQF
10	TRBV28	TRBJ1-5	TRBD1	ASGTGYQPQH
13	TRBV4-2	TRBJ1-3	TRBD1	ASLCWDSAGNTIY
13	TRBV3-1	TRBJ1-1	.	ASSPLRSGNTEAF
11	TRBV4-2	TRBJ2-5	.	ASSPTSQETQY
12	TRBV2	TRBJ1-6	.	ASSERRGNSPLH